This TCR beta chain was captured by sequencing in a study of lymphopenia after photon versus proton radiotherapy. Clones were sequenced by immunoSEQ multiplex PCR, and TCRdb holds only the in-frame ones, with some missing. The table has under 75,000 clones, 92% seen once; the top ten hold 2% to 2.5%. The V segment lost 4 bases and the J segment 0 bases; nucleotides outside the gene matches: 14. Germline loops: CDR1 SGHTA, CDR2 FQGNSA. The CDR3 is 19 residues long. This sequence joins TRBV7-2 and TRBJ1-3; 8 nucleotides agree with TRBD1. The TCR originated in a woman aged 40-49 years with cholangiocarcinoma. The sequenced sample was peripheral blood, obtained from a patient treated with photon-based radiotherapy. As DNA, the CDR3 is TGTGCCAGCAGCTCCGACTCTAAGACGGACAGGGCCTCTGGAAACACCATATATTTT. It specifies CASSSDSKTDRASGNTIYF.